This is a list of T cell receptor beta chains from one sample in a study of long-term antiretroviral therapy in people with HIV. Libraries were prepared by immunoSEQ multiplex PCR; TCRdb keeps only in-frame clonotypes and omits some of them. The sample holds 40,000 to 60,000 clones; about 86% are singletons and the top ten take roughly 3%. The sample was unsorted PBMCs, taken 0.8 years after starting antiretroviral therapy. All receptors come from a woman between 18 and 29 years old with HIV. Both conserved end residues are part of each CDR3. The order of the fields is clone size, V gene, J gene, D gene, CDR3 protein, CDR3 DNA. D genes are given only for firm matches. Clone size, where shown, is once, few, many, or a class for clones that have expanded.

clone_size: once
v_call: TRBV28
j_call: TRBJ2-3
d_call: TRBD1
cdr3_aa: CASSLTGASKDTQYF
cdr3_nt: TGTGCCAGCAGTTTGACAGGGGCAAGCAAGGATACGCAGTATTTT

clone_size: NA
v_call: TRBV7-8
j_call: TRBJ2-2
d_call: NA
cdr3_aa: CASSVERGLVWAGELFF
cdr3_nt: TGTGCCAGCAGCGTCGAGAGGGGTTTAGTCTGGGCCGGGGAGCTGTTTTTT

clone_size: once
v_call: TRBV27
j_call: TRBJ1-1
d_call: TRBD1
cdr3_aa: CASSDMGSGGTEAFF
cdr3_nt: TGTGCCAGCAGTGATATGGGGTCAGGGGGGACTGAAGCTTTCTTT

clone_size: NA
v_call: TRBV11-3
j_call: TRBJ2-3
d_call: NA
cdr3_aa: CASSSLGDTQYF
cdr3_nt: TGTGCCAGCTCCTCCTTGGGAGATACGCAGTATTTT

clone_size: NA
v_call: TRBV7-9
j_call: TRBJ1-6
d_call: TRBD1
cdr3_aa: CASSLGQGSSPLHF
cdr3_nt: TGTGCCAGCAGCTTGGGACAGGGATCTTCACCCCTCCACTTT

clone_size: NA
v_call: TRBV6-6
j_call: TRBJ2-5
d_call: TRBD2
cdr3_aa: CASSSYRLAGGTQYF
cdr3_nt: TGTGCCAGCAGTTCTTACAGACTAGCGGGAGGGACCCAGTACTTC

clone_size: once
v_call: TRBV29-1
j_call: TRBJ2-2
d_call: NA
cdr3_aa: CSVATPNTGELFF
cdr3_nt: TGCAGCGTTGCCACGCCGAACACCGGGGAGCTGTTTTTT

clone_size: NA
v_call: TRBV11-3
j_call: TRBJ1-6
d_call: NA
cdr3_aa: CASSFAFSSYNSPLHF
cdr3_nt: TGTGCCAGCAGCTTCGCATTCAGCTCCTATAATTCACCCCTCCACTTT

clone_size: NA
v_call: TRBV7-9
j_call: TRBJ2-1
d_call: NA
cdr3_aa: CASSFQGSEQFF
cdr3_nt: TGTGCCAGCAGCTTTCAAGGGAGTGAGCAGTTCTTC

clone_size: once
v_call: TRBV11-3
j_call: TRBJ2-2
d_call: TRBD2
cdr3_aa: CASSRTSGITGELFF
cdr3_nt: TGTGCCAGCAGCCGGACTAGCGGGATCACCGGGGAGCTGTTTTTT

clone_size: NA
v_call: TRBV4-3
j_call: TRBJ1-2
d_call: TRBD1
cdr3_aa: CASSQDNRPGGFYGYTF
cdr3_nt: TGCGCCAGCAGCCAAGATAATAGACCAGGGGGCTTCTATGGCTACACCTTC

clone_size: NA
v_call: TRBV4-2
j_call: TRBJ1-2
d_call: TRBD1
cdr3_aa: CASSPSGQGYGYTF
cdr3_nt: TGTGCCAGCAGCCCCTCAGGACAGGGTTATGGCTACACCTTC

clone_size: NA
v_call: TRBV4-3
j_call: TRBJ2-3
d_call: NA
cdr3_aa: CASSQDSSRNTQYF
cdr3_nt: TGCGCCAGCAGCCAAGATTCCTCTAGAAATACGCAGTATTTT

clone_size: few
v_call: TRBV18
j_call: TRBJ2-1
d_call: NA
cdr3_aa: CASSPKSLNEQFF
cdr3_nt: TGTGCCAGCTCACCGAAGTCTCTCAATGAGCAGTTCTTC

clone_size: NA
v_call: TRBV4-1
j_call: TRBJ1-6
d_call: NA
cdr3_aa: CASSQEGIRDRPLNSPLHF
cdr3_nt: TGCGCCAGCAGCCAAGAAGGTATTCGAGACAGGCCTCTTAATTCACCCCTCCACTTT

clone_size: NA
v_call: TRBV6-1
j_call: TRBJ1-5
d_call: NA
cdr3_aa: CASSERELLINQPQHF
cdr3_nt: TGTGCCAGCAGTGAAAGAGAGTTGCTTATAAATCAGCCCCAGCATTTT

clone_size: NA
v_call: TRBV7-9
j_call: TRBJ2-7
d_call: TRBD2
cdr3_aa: CASSPTAGELYEQYF
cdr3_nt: TGTGCCAGCAGCCCCACGGCGGGAGAACTTTACGAGCAGTACTTC

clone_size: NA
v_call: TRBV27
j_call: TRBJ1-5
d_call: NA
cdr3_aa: CASSLARTNQPQHF
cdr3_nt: TGTGCCAGCAGTTTAGCCAGGACTAATCAGCCCCAGCATTTT

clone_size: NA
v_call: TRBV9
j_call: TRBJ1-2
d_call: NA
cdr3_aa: CASGPRTYGYTF
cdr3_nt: TGTGCCAGCGGTCCCCGAACATATGGCTACACCTTC

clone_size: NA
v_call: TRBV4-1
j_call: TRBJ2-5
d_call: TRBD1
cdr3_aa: CASSLRQGVETQYF
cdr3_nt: TGCGCCAGCAGCCTTCGACAGGGAGTGGAGACCCAGTACTTC

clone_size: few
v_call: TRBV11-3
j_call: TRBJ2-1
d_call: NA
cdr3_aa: CASSGPYNEQFF
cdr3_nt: TGTGCCAGCAGCGGACCCTACAATGAGCAGTTCTTC

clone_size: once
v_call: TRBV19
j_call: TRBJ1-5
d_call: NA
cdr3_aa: CASSPRKSGQPQHF
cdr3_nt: TGTGCCAGTAGTCCGCGAAAAAGTGGCCAGCCCCAGCATTTT

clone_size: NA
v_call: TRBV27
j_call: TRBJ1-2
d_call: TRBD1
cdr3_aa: CASRPGQGLFYYGYTF
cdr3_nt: TGTGCCAGCCGCCCCGGACAGGGCCTTTTCTACTATGGCTACACCTTC

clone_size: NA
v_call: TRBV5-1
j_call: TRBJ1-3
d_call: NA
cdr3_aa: CASSSRTGSGGNTIYF
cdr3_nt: TGCGCCAGCAGCTCGCGAACAGGGTCAGGGGGAAACACCATATATTTT

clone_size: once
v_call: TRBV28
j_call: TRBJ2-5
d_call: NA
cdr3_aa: CASSFGVFGRGSEGETQYF
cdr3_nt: TGTGCCAGCAGTTTCGGAGTCTTCGGTCGGGGGTCGGAGGGAGAGACCCAGTACTTC

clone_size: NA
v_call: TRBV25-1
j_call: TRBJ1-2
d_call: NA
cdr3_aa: CASSEMAGAVDGYTF
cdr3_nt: TGTGCCAGCAGTGAAATGGCAGGGGCGGTGGATGGCTACACCTTC

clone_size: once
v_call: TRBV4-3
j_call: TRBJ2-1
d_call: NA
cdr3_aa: CASSQVEGTNEQFF
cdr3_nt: TGCGCCAGCAGCCAAGTCGAGGGCACCAATGAGCAGTTCTTC

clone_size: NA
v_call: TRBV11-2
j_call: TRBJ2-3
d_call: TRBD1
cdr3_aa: CASRNTGTGSDTQYF
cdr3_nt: TGTGCCAGCAGAAATACCGGGACAGGGTCGGATACGCAGTATTTT

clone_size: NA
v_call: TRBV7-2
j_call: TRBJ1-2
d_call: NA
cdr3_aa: CASSLEGRSYTF
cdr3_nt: TGTGCCAGCAGCTTAGAAGGGAGAAGCTACACCTTC

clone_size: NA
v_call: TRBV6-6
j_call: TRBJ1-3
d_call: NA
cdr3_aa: CASSYDSSGNTIYF
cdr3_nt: TGTGCCAGCAGTTACGACAGCTCTGGAAACACCATATATTTT

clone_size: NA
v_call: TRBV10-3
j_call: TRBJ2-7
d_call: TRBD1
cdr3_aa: CAIRDRVETYEQYF
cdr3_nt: TGTGCCATCAGGGACAGGGTAGAAACCTACGAGCAGTACTTC

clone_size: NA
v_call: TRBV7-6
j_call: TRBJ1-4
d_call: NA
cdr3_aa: CASSPQSSQATNEKLFF
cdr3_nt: TGTGCCAGCAGCCCCCAATCCTCCCAGGCAACTAATGAAAAACTGTTTTTT

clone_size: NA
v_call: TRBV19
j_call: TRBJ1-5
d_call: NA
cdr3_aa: CASRWGQSSSGGQPQHF
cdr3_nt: TGTGCCAGTAGGTGGGGACAATCAAGTTCGGGGGGTCAGCCCCAGCATTTT

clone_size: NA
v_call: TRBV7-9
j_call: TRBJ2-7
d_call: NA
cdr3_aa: CASSHPQTDPSYEQYF
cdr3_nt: TGTGCCAGCAGCCACCCCCAAACAGACCCTTCCTACGAGCAGTACTTC

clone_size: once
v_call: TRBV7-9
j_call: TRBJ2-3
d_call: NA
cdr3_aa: CASSFGRSDTQYF
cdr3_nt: TGTGCCAGCAGCTTTGGCCGATCAGATACGCAGTATTTT

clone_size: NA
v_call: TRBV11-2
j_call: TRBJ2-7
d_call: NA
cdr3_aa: CASSFTSGEYEQYF
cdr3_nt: TGTGCCAGCAGCTTTACCTCGGGAGAGTACGAGCAGTACTTC

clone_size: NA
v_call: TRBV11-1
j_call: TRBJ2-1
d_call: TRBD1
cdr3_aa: CASRLRLTPGTADNEQFF
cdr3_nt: TGTGCCAGCAGGTTACGACTTACCCCCGGGACAGCCGACAATGAGCAGTTCTTC

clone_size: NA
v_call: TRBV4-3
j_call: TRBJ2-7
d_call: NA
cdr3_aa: CASSQDRGGLSEQYF
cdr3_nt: TGCGCCAGCAGCCAAGACCGTGGGGGTCTCAGCGAGCAGTACTTC

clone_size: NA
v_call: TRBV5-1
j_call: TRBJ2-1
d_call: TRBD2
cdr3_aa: CASSLGRGGTYNEQFF
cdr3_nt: TGCGCCAGCAGCTTGGGTCGGGGAGGGACCTACAATGAGCAGTTCTTC

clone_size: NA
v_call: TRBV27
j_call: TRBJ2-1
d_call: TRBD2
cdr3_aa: CASSLHPLRTRRRFGREEGYEQFF
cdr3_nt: TGTGCCAGCAGTTTACACCCACTACGTACACGTAGGCGGTTTGGGCGGGAGGAGGGCTATGAGCAGTTCTTC

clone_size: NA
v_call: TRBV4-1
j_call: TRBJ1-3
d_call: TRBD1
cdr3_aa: CASSQNPGGSGNTIYF
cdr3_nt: TGCGCCAGCAGCCAAAATCCAGGGGGGTCTGGAAACACCATATATTTT

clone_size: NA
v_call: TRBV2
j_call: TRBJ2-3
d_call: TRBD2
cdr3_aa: CASSYGLAGGGTDTQYF
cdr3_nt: TGTGCCAGCAGCTATGGACTAGCGGGAGGGGGCACAGATACGCAGTATTTT